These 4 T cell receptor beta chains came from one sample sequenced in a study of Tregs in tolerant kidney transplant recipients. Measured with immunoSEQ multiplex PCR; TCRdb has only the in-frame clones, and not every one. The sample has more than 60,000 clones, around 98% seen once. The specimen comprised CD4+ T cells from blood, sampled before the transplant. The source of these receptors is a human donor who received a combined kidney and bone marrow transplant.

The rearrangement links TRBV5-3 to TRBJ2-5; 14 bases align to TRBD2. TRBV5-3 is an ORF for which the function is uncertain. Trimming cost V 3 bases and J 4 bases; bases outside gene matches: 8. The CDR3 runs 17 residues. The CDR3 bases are TGTGCCAGAAGCTCACCCAGACTAGCGGGAGGGCCAGAGACCCAGTACTTC. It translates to CARSSPRLAGGPETQYF.

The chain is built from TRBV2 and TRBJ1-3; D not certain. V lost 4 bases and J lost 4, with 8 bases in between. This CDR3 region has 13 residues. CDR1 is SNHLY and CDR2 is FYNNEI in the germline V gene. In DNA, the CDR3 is TGTGCCAGCAGTGTAGAGGGCGGAAACACCATATATTTT. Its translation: CASSVEGGNTIYF.

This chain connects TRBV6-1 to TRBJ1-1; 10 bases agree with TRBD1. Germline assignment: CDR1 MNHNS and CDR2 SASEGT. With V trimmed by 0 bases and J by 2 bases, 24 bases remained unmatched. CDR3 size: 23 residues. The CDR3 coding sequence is TGTGCCAGCAGTGAAGCGGTGAGATCTAACCGGGGACAGGGGATCAAAGAAAACACTGAAGCTTTCTTT. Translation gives CASSEAVRSNRGQGIKENTEAFF.

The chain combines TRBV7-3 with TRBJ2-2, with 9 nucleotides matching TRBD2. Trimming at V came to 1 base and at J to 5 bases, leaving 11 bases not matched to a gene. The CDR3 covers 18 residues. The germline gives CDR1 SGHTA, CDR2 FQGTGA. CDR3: CASSLRPAGGLRTGELFF. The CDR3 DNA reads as TGTGCCAGCAGCTTAAGACCGGCGGGAGGGTTGCGAACCGGGGAGCTGTTTTTT.